Below, 18 T cell receptor beta chains from the same sample are listed, as sequenced in a study of blood T cell repertoires in COVID-19. Using immunoSEQ multiplex PCR, the repertoire was profiled, and TCRdb retains in-frame clones only, with some absent. This sample has 50,000 to 60,000 clones, with 90% found just once. Sequencing was performed on peripheral blood. All receptors come from a man aged 35-49 years with acute or convalescent COVID-19.

The chain carries TRBV7-9 and TRBJ2-1; D unresolved. V shed 4 bases and J shed 6 bases, with 10 bases lying between them. There are 13 residues in the CDR3. Germline CDR1 SEHNR, CDR2 FQNEAQ (reference sequence). CDR3: CASSSPRSNEQFF. CDR3 coding DNA: TGTGCCAGCAGCTCCCCCAGGTCCAATGAGCAGTTCTTC. Using reference TRBV7-9 and TRBJ2-1 for the parts outside the CDR3, the full variable domain is DTGVSQNPRHKITKRGQNVTFRCDPISEHNRLYWYRQTLGQGPEFLTYFQNEAQLEKSRLLSDRFSAERPKGSFSTLEIQRTEQGDSAMYLCASSSPRSNEQFFGPGTRLTVL.

V gene TRBV7-2 combines with J gene TRBJ2-7, with 7 positions matching TRBD1. Germline lookup yields CDR1 SGHTA and CDR2 FQGNSA. V lost 5 bases, J lost 6 bases, and 10 bases stayed unmatched. CDR3 length: 14 residues. CDR3 in amino acids: CASSLKVGQSEQYF. In DNA form, the CDR3 reads TGTGCCAGCAGCCTCAAAGTGGGACAGAGCGAGCAGTACTTC.

The rearrangement uses TRBV29-1 and TRBJ2-3, with 8 bases that match TRBD2. Germline loops: CDR1 SQVTM, CDR2 ANQGSEA. V trimming: 8 bases; J trimming: 5 bases; junction bases outside the gene matches: 9. CDR3 length equals 13 residues. CDR3 region: CSLLSGSRDTQYF. For the CDR3, the DNA is TGCAGCCTGCTGAGCGGGAGTAGAGATACGCAGTATTTT.

This clone was seen once. V gene TRBV29-1 combines with J gene TRBJ1-4; 9 bases match TRBD1. The germline gives CDR1 SQVTM, CDR2 ANQGSEA. The J segment lost 14 bases and the V segment lost 6 bases, leaving 13 bases of the junction unmatched. This CDR3 has 13 residues. CDR3 protein: CSVNAPGQGGLFF. CDR3 DNA: TGCAGCGTGAACGCCCCGGGACAGGGAGGGCTGTTTTTT.

The chain joins TRBV4-3 to TRBJ2-7; TRBD2 aligns across 8 bases. CDR3 length equals 15 residues. The V gene end was trimmed by 1 base and the J gene end by 1 base; junction bases not matched to a gene: 3. From germline, CDR1 is LGHNA and CDR2 YSLEER. The CDR3 is CASSQVAGKSYEQYF. DNA for the CDR3: TGCGCCAGCAGCCAAGTAGCGGGGAAGTCCTACGAGCAGTACTTC.

The chain recombines TRBV5-4 with TRBJ1-1; D uncertain. Trimming pared 4 bases from V and 8 bases from J, leaving 12 bases between. The CDR3 has 12 residues. Per germline, CDR1 SGHNT and CDR2 YYREEE (reference sequence). CDR3 in amino acids: CASSLDHNEAFF. As DNA, the CDR3 is TGTGCCAGCAGCCTAGACCACAACGAAGCTTTCTTT.

This chain uses TRBV11-3 with TRBJ1-4; perhaps TRBD1 as D (6 bases). Deletions cut 5 bases from V and 5 bases from J, with 15 bases between. CDR1 SGHNT and CDR2 YENEEA come from the germline V gene. This CDR3 is 15 amino acids long. This CDR3 is CASSPGTNTNEKLFF. The CDR3 nucleotides are TGTGCCAGCAGCCCAGGGACAAATACGAATGAAAAACTGTTTTTT.

The V call is TRBV7-9, the J call TRBJ2-1, with 8 positions matching TRBD2. Trimming at V came to 5 bases and at J to 10 bases, leaving 1 base not matched to a gene. The CDR3 length is 11 residues. Germline V gives CDR1 SEHNR, CDR2 FQNEAQ (reference sequence). In nucleotides, the CDR3 is TGTGCCAGCAGCCCTAGCGGGGAGCAGTTCTTC. Translating gives CASSPSGEQFF.

This clone was observed a few times. The chain's CDR3 is CASSLSGSLVGETQYF. The CDR3 bases are TGTGCCAGCAGCCTATCCGGGTCCCTCGTTGGGGAGACCCAGTACTTC. V and J are TRBV11-3 and TRBJ2-5, with D unresolved. Germline assignment: CDR1 SGHNT and CDR2 YENEEA. V was clipped by 5 bases and J by 5 bases, with 21 bases between them. The CDR3 spans 16 residues.

V and J are TRBV3-1 (or the pseudogene TRBV3-2) and TRBJ2-1; possibly TRBD1 for D (5 bases). Looked up from germline, CDR1 is LGHDT and CDR2 is YNNKEL (reference sequence). Trimming took off 2 bases at V and 9 bases at J, with 11 bases between the two ends. The length of the CDR3 is 13 residues. CDR3 sequence (DNA): TGTGCCAGCAGCCAACTTAGGGGCAGTGAGCAGTTCTTC. Amino acids: CASSQLRGSEQFF.

The V call is TRBV7-2, the J call TRBJ2-3; 7 nucleotides match TRBD2. Trimming removed 5 bases from V and 2 bases from J; junction bases left unmatched: 10. This CDR3 region has 16 residues. In germline, CDR1 is SGHTA, CDR2 FQGNSA. CDR3 in amino acids: CASSLSGGRNTDTQYF. The CDR3 DNA is TGTGCCAGCAGCCTATCGGGAGGCCGCAACACAGATACGCAGTATTTT.

The count of this clone is one. The gene calls are TRBV10-1 and TRBJ2-3; 7 bases line up with TRBD1. J gave up 3 bases and V 8 bases, and 2 bases lay outside the gene matches. Germline CDR1 reads WNHNN; CDR2 reads SYGVQD (reference sequence). The CDR3 has 12 residues. CDR3: CASGGQTDTQYF. The CDR3 nucleotides read TGCGCCAGCGGGGGACAGACAGATACGCAGTATTTT.

This clone was counted once. J is TRBJ2-7 and V is TRBV2; TRBD1 agrees at 7 bases. Germline values: CDR1 SNHLY, CDR2 FYNNEI. Losses at the gene ends were 9 bases for V and 2 bases for J; bases not matched to a gene: 7. The CDR3 extends over 13 amino acids. In DNA form, the CDR3 reads TGTGCCAGTAGTCCGGGACAGACCTACGAGCAGTACTTC. Its protein product is CASSPGQTYEQYF.

This chain joins TRBV21-1 and TRBJ1-4. TRBV21-1 is labeled a pseudogene. The CDR3 spans 18 residues. The CDR3 protein is CASSNLERPVATNEKLFF. CDR3 sequence (DNA): TGTGCCAGCAGCAATTTAGAGCGGCCAGTTGCAACTAATGAAAAACTGTTTTTT.

The V gene is TRBV30, the J gene TRBJ2-1; 8 bases align to TRBD2. V shed 2 bases, J shed 3 bases, and the junction held 9 bases outside the gene matches. The germline V gene has CDR1 GTSNPN and CDR2 SVGIG (reference sequence). The CDR3 totals 16 residues. Here the CDR3 reads CAWSLTSGRYYNEQFF. The CDR3, as DNA: TGTGCCTGGAGTTTAACTAGCGGACGTTACTACAATGAGCAGTTCTTC.

The chain recombines TRBV27 with TRBJ1-1; D not resolved. The germline V and J ends were trimmed by 5 bases and 3 bases, with 10 bases remaining between them. CDR3 length: 13 amino acids. Germline values: CDR1 MNHEY, CDR2 SMNVEV (reference sequence). The CDR3 is CASSLSFDTEAFF. For the CDR3, the DNA is TGTGCCAGCAGTCTTAGTTTCGACACTGAAGCTTTCTTT.

This chain uses TRBV6-5 with TRBJ1-5, with 11 nucleotides matching TRBD1. The V gene end was trimmed by 7 bases and the J gene end by 5 bases; junction bases not matched to a gene: 7. There are 15 residues in the CDR3. Germline V lookup: CDR1 MNHEY, CDR2 SVGAGI. Here the CDR3 reads CASIRDRGKHQPQHF. In DNA, the CDR3 is TGTGCCAGCATACGGGACAGGGGGAAACATCAGCCCCAGCATTTT.

The chain couples TRBV19 to TRBJ1-5; D is unresolved. Germline CDR1 LNHDA, CDR2 SQIVND (reference sequence). This CDR3 has 16 amino acids. The ends were cut back, 3 bases at V and 5 bases at J, with 17 bases in the middle. The DNA of the CDR3 is TGTGCCAGTAGTATTGGCCCCTGGGAGGCTGATCAGCCCCAGCATTTT. As protein: CASSIGPWEADQPQHF.